This T cell receptor (beta chain) was captured in a study of control samples from healthy donors and cancer patients. Some clones are missing from TCRdb's copy, which holds only in-frame ones; the method was immunoSEQ multiplex PCR. The sample consists of about 120,000 clones, about 93% of them appearing once. This clone has only one observation. Germline V gene sequence: CDR1 SGHVS, CDR2 FQNEAQ. V lost 1 base, J lost 5 bases, and 9 bases lay in between. The CDR3 loop spans 14 amino acids. The chain employs TRBV7-8 and TRBJ1-5; D not certain. Source material: blood. This sequence originates from a man aged 25 to 40 in good health. The CDR3 is CASSLESVYQPQHF. As DNA, the CDR3 is TGTGCCAGCAGCTTAGAGTCGGTGTATCAGCCCCAGCATTTT.